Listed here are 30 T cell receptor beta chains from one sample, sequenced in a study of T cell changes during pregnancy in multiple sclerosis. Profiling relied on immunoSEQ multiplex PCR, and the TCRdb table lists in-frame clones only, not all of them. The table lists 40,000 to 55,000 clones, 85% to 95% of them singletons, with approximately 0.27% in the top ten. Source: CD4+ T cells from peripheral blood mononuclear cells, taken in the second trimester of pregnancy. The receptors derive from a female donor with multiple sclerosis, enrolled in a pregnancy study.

CDR3 region: CASSSLWRNEQFF. CDR3 DNA sequence: TGTGCCAGCAGCTCTCTATGGCGGAATGAGCAGTTCTTC. The rearrangement uses TRBV11-2 and TRBJ2-1; no reliable D call. Looked up from germline, CDR1 is SGHAT and CDR2 is FQNNGV. The CDR3 totals 13 residues. V shed 4 bases and J shed 7 bases, with 11 bases lying between them.

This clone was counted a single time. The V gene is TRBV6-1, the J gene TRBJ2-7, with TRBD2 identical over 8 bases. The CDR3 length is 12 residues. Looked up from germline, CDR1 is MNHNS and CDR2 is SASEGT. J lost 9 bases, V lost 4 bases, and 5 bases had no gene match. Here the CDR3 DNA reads TGTGCCAGCAGTGCCCCGGGACTAGGGCAGTACTTC. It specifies CASSAPGLGQYF.

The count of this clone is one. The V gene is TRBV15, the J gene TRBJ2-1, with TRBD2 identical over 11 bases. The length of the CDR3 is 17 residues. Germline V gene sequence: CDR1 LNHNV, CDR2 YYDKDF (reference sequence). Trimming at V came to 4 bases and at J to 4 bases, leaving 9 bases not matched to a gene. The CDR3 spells CATSMRELAGGYNEQFF. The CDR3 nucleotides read TGTGCCACCAGCATGAGAGAGTTAGCGGGGGGGTACAATGAGCAGTTCTTC.

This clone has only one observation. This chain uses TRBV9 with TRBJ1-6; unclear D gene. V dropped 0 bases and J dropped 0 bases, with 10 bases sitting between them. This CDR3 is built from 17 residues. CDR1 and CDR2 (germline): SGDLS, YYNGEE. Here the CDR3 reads CASSVGWSSSYNSPLHF. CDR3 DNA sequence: TGTGCCAGCAGCGTAGGTTGGTCTAGCTCCTATAATTCACCCCTCCACTTT.

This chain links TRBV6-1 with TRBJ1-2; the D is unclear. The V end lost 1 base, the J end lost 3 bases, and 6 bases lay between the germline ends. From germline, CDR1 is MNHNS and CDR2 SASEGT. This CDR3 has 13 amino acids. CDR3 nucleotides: TGTGCCAGCAGTGAAGAACGGTACTATGGCTACACCTTC. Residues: CASSEERYYGYTF.

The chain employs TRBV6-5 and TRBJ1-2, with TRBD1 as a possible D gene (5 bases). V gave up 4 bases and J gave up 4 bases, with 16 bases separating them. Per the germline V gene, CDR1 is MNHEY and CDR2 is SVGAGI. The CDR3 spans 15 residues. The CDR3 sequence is CASSLGPVGVYGYTF. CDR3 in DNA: TGTGCCAGCAGTTTGGGGCCGGTCGGAGTCTATGGCTACACCTTC.

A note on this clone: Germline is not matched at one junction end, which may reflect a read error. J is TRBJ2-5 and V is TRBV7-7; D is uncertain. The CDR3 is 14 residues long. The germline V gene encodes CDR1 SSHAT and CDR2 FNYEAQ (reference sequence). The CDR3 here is CASSDRGFQETQYF. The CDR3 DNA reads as TGTGCTAGCAGCGATCGAGGATTCCAAGAGACCCAGTACTTC.

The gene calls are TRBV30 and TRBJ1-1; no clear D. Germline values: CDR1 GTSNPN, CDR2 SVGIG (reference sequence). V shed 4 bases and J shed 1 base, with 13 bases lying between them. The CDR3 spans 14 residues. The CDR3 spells CAWTRAGSNTEAFF. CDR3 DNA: TGTGCCTGGACCCGAGCGGGGTCGAACACTGAAGCTTTCTTT.

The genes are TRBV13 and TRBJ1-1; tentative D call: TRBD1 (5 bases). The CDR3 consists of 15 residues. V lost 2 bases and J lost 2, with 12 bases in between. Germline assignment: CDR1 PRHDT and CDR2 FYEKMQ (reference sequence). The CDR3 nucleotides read TGTGCCAGCAGCTTATTTTCGACAGCTAACACTGAAGCTTTCTTT. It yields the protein CASSLFSTANTEAFF.

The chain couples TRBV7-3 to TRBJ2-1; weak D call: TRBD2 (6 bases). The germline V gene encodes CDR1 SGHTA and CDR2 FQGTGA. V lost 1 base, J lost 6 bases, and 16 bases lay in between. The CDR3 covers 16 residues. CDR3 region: CASSLNRLGKPNEQFF. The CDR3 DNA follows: TGTGCCAGCAGCTTAAATCGACTAGGTAAACCCAATGAGCAGTTCTTC. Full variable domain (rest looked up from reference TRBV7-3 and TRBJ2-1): GAGVSQTPSNKVTEKGKYVELRCDPISGHTALYWYRQSLGQGPEFLIYFQGTGAADDSGLPNDRFFAVRPEGSVSTLKIQRTERGDSAVYLCASSLNRLGKPNEQFFGPGTRLTVL.

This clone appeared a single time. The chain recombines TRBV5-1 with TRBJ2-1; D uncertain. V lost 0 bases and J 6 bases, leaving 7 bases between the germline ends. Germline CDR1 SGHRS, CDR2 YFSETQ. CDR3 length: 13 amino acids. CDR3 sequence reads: CASSLGLRNEQFF. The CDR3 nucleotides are TGCGCCAGCAGCTTGGGACTCCGCAATGAGCAGTTCTTC.

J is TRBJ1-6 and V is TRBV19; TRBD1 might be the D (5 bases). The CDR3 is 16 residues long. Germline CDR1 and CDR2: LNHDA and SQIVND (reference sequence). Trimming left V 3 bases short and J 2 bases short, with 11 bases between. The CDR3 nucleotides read TGTGCCAGTAGTATTCAGGGAACCACCTATAATTCACCCCTCCACTTT. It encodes CASSIQGTTYNSPLHF.

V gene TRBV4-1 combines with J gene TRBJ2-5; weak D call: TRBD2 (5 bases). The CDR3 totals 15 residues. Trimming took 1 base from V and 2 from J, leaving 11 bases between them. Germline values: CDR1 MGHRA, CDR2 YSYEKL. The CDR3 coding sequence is TGCGCCAGCAGCCAAGCGGGGTTTCAACAAGAGACCCAGTACTTC. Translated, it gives CASSQAGFQQETQYF.

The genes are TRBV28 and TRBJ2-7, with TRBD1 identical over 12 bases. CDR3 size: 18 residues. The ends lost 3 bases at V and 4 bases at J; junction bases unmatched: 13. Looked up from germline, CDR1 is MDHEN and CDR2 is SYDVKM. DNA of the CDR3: TGTGCCAGCAGTTTCTCCGGGACAGGGGGCCTACTCGAATACGAGCAGTACTTC. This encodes CASSFSGTGGLLEYEQYF.

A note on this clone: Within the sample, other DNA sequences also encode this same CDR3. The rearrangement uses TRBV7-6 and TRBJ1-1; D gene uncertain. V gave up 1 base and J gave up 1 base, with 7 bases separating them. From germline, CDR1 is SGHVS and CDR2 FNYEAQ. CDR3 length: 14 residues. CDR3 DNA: TGTGCCAGCAGCTTAGTGGGAGGGAACACTGAAGCTTTCTTT. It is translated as CASSLVGGNTEAFF.

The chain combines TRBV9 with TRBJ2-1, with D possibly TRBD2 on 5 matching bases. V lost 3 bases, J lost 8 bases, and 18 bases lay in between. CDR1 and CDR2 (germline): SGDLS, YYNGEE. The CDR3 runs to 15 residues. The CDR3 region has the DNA TGTGCCAGCAGCGCCACGGGGTTCACCCTGGATGAGCAGTTCTTC. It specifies CASSATGFTLDEQFF.

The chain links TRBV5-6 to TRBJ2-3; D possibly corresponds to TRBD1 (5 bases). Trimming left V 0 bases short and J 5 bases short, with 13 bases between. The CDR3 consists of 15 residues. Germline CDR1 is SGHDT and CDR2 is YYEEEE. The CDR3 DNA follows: TGTGCCAGCAGCTTGGCGGTAGGGGTTGTAGATACGCAGTATTTT. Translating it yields CASSLAVGVVDTQYF.

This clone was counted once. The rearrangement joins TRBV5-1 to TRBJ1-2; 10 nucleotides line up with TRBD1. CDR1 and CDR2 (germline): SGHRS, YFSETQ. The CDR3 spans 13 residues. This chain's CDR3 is CVMGGGQGSGYTF. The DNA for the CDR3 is TGCGTAATGGGGGGGGGACAGGGGAGCGGCTACACCTTC.

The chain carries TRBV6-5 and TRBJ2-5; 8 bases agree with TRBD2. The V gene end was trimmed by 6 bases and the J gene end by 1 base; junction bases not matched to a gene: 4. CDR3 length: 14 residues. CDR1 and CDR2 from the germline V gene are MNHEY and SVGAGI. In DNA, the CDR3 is TGTGCCAGCAGCCGAGGGACTAGCCAAGAGACCCAGTACTTC. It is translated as CASSRGTSQETQYF.

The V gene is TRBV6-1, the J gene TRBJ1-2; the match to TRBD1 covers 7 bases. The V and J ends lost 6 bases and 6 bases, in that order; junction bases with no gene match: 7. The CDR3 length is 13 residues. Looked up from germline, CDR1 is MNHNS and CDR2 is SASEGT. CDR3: CASSSRQGDGYTF. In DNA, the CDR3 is TGTGCCAGCAGCTCGAGACAGGGAGATGGCTACACCTTC.

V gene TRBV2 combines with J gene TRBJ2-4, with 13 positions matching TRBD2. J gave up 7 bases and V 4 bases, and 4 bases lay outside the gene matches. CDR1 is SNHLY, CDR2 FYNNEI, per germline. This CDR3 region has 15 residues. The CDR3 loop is CASSGGLAGVNIQYF. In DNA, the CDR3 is TGTGCCAGCAGTGGAGGACTAGCGGGAGTCAACATTCAGTACTTC.

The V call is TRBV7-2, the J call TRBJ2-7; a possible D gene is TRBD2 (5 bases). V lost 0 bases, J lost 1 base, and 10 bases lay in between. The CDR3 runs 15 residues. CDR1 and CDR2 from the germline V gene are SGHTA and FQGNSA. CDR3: CASSLAGSSSYEQYF. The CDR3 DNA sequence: TGTGCCAGCAGCTTAGCAGGGAGCTCGTCCTACGAGCAGTACTTC.

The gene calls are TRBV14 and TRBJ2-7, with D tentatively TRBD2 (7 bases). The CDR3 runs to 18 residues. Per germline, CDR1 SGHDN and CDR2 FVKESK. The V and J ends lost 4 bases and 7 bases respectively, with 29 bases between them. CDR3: CASSPSAPFVGGPGEQYF. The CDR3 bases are TGTGCCAGCAGCCCCTCGGCACCTTTTGTCGGGGGGCCGGGGGAGCAGTACTTC. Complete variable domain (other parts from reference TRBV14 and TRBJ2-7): EAGVTQFPSHSVIEKGQTVTLRCDPISGHDNLYWYRRVMGKEIKFLLHFVKESKQDESGMPNNRFLAERTGGTYSTLKVQPAELEDSGVYFCASSPSAPFVGGPGEQYFGPGTRLTVT.

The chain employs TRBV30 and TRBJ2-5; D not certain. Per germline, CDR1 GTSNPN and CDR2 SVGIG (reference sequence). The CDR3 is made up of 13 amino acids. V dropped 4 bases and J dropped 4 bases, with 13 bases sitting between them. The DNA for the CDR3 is TGTGCCTGGACCATATCACCCAGAGAGACCCAGTACTTC. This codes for CAWTISPRETQYF. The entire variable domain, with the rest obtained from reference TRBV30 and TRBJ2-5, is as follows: SQTIHQWPATLVQPVGSPLSLECTVEGTSNPNLYWYRQAAGRGLQLLFYSVGIGQISSEVPQNLSASRPQDRQFILSSKKLLLSDSGFYLCAWTISPRETQYFGPGTRLLVL.

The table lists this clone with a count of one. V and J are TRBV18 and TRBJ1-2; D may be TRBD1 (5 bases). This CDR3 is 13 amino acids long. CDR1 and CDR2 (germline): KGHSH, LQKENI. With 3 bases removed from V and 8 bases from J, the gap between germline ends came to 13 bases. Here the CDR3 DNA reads TGTGCCAGCTCACCGGGGGGAACGCGAGGCTACACCTTC. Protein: CASSPGGTRGYTF.

The CDR3 coding sequence is TGTGCCAGCAGCTTAGACTCGGGACTCCTTTATAGCAATCAGCCCCAGCATTTT. Translating it yields CASSLDSGLLYSNQPQHF. The V gene is TRBV11-2, the J gene TRBJ1-5; possible D gene TRBD1, 5 bases. Germline V gene lookup returns CDR1 SGHAT and CDR2 FQNNGV. The CDR3 runs 18 residues. Trimming left V 0 bases short and J 0 bases short, with 15 bases between.

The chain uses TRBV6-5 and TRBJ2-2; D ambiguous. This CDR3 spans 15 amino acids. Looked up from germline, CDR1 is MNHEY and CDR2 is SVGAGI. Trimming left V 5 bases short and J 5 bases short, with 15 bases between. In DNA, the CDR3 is TGTGCCAGCAGTACACCGGGTACCTCTACCGGGGAGCTGTTTTTT. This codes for CASSTPGTSTGELFF.

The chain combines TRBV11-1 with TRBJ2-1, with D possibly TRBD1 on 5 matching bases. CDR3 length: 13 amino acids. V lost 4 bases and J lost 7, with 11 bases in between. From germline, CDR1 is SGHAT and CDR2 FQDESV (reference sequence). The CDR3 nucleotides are TGTGCCAGCAGCTCCGACAGAAGGAATGAGCAGTTCTTC. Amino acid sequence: CASSSDRRNEQFF.

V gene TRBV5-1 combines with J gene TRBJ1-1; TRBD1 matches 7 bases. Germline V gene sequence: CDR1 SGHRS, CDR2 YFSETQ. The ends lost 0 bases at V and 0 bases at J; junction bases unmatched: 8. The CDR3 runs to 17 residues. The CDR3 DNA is TGCGCCAGCAGCTTGGCCATACAGGGGCCCATGAACACTGAAGCTTTCTTT. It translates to CASSLAIQGPMNTEAFF.

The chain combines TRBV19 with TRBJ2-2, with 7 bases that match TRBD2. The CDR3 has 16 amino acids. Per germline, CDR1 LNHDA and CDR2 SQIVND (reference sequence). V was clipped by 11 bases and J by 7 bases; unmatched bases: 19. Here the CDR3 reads CAARKGGAGSIGELFF. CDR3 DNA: TGTGCCGCCCGGAAGGGAGGGGCAGGGTCCATCGGGGAGCTGTTTTTT.